The T cell receptor (beta chain) under discussion was sequenced for a study of long-term antiretroviral therapy in people with HIV. Study findings and constraints: Pre-ART expanded TRB clones stayed dominant throughout, though often decreasing after ART.

The CDR3 loop spans 14 amino acids. CDR1 is MGHRA, CDR2 YSYEKL, per germline. The V gene lost 1 base and the J gene lost 8 bases, with 14 bases spanning the gap. Worth noting for this clone: Its antigen is currently unknown.

Assay version v3.0 of immunoSEQ was used, and it was run at survey level. This table comes from immunoSEQ multiplex PCR, and its TCRdb copy is limited to in-frame clones, with some not included. The table has 25,000 to 30,000 clones, approximately 85% seen once; the top ten hold around 13%. The clonotype was recovered from a man in his fifties or sixties with HIV. This rearrangement joins TRBV4-1 to TRBJ1-2, with TRBD1 as a possible D gene (5 bases). The specimen was unsorted PBMCs, collected 2.9 years after starting antiretroviral therapy. CDR3 DNA sequence: TGCGCCAGCAGCCAAGTCTCGCAGGGAGGAGGCTACACCTTC. Translation gives CASSQVSQGGGYTF.